A selection of T cell receptor beta chains follows, all from one sample in a study of blood T cell repertoires in COVID-19. Measured with immunoSEQ multiplex PCR; TCRdb has only the in-frame clones, and not every one. The sample yields some 130,000 clones, about 89% seen once. Sequenced material: peripheral blood. The receptors were gathered from a man aged 50 to 59 with active or convalescent COVID-19. Both conserved end residues are part of each CDR3. Fields, in order: J gene, V gene, D gene, CDR3 DNA, CDR3 protein. A D gene is named only where the DNA matches it firmly.

TRBJ1-6 | TRBV19 | - | TGTGCCAGTAGACAGGGCTCCTATAATTCACCCCTCCACTTT | CASRQGSYNSPLHF
TRBJ1-2 | TRBV11-2 | TRBD1 | TGTGCCAGCAGCTTAGCCATCCTCGGGACAGGGGGATCGGGATATGGCTACACCTTC | CASSLAILGTGGSGYGYTF
TRBJ1-1 | TRBV6-7 | - | TGTGCCAGCAGTTACGAGCCTACCCCGTTGCCTGAAGCTTTCTTT | CASSYEPTPLPEAFF
TRBJ2-2 | TRBV27 | TRBD1 | TGTGCCAGCAGTGCCGACAGGGGTAAGGCCGGGGAGCTGTTTTTT | CASSADRGKAGELFF
TRBJ2-7 | TRBV30 | - | TGTGCCTGGATCTCCAAAGTCCGGGACTACGAGCAGTACTTC | CAWISKVRDYEQYF
TRBJ1-2 | TRBV6-6 | - | TGTGCCAGCAGTCCTCAGAACTATGGCTACACCTTC | CASSPQNYGYTF
TRBJ2-5 | TRBV18 | - | TGTGCCAGCTCGCAGAAGCCCCCGGACAGTCAAGAGACCCAGTACTTC | CASSQKPPDSQETQYF
TRBJ2-3 | TRBV7-8 | - | TGTGCCAGCAGACAGGGACCCACAGATACGCAGTATTTT | CASRQGPTDTQYF
TRBJ1-1 | TRBV18 | TRBD1 | TGTGCCAGCTCACCTTCCCTGGACAGGGCTAACACTGAAGCTTTCTTT | CASSPSLDRANTEAFF
TRBJ1-5 | TRBV10-3 | TRBD1 | TGTGCCATCAGTGCCGCCCAGGGGGAACAGCCCCAGCATTTT | CAISAAQGEQPQHF